Listed below are T cell receptor beta chains from one sample, sequenced in a study of CD8 T cells in ankylosing spondylitis. A single record per CDR3 protein comes from TCRdb applying MiXCR to the 5' RACE reads. This sample has 200,000 to 250,000 distinct CDR3 sequences; about 10% occur once, and the top ten carry approximately 6.6%. The sequencing sample was made of blood, either unsorted or a sorted T cell fraction (not recorded which). Receptors originate from a male donor with ankylosing spondylitis or in good health (not recorded which). Each CDR3 is given with its conserved first and last residue. A D gene is named only where the DNA matches it firmly. Rows give clone size only sometimes, using once, few, many, or a class for an expanded clone.

>.|few|TRBV5-6|TRBJ1-3|15
CASSPAGGIGNTIYF
TGTGCCAGCAGCCCGGCCGGGGGCATTGGAAACACCATATATTTT
>.|.|TRBV7-9|TRBJ2-1|12
CASSLALYEQFF
TGTGCCAGCAGCTTAGCGCTCTATGAGCAGTTCTTC
>.|.|TRBV11-2|TRBJ1-2|13
CASSLRSNYGYTF
TGTGCCAGCAGCTTACGTTCGAACTATGGCTACACCTTC
>TRBD1|many|TRBV12-3/TRBV12-4|TRBJ2-7|15
CASRVSGQGAYEQYF
TGTGCCAGCAGGGTTTCGGGACAGGGTGCCTACGAGCAGTACTTC
>.|many|TRBV5-1|TRBJ2-7|15
CASSSSPPSVNEQYF
TGCGCCAGCAGCTCATCCCCGCCTAGCGTGAACGAGCAGTACTTC
>TRBD1|many|TRBV5-1|TRBJ2-7|15
CASSEGTAGSYEQYF
TGCGCCAGCAGCGAGGGGACAGCCGGTTCCTACGAGCAGTACTTC
>.|many|TRBV11-2|TRBJ1-3|15
CASSSSRGIGNTIYF
TGTGCCAGCAGCTCTAGTCGGGGCATTGGAAACACCATATATTTT
>TRBD1|many|TRBV5-1|TRBJ2-1|16
CASSGGQGASYNEQFF
TGCGCCAGCAGCGGAGGACAGGGGGCATCCTACAATGAGCAGTTCTTC
>.|.|TRBV18|TRBJ2-5|14
CASSPRGNQETQYF
TGTGCCAGCTCACCACGAGGGAACCAAGAGACCCAGTACTTC
>.|many|TRBV29-1|TRBJ2-1|11
CSVGSYNEQFF
TGCAGCGTGGGCTCCTACAATGAGCAGTTCTTC
>.|many|TRBV20-1|TRBJ2-3|14
CSATGPKGQNTQYF
TGCAGTGCCACCGGGCCCAAGGGCCAAAATACGCAGTATTTT
>.|many|TRBV7-7|TRBJ2-1|17
CASSLSYGVSSYNEQFF
TGTGCCAGCAGCCTATCTTATGGGGTGAGCTCCTACAATGAGCAGTTCTTC
>.|many|TRBV6-1|TRBJ2-1|14
CASTVRSGANEQFF
TGTGCCAGCACAGTTAGGTCAGGAGCGAATGAGCAGTTCTTC
>.|many|TRBV5-1|TRBJ2-3|14
CASSFWESVDTQYF
TGCGCCAGCAGCTTTTGGGAGTCGGTAGATACGCAGTATTTT
>.|.|TRBV9|TRBJ2-1|13
CASSVGLESEQFF
TGTGCCAGCAGCGTGGGACTTGAGTCTGAGCAGTTCTTC
>.|many|TRBV5-5|TRBJ2-7|16
CASSYQLSGLTYEQYF
TGTGCCAGCAGCTACCAACTCTCGGGGCTTACCTACGAGCAGTACTTC
>.|few|TRBV11-2|TRBJ2-1|12
CASSLKGGEQFF
TGTGCCAGCAGCTTAAAGGGGGGCGAGCAGTTCTTC
>.|.|TRBV20-1|TRBJ1-1|13
CSASSPVNTEAFF
TGCAGTGCTAGTTCACCAGTGAACACTGAAGCTTTCTTT
>.|many|TRBV12-3/TRBV12-4|TRBJ2-1|17
CASTNIGPTEVYNEQFF
TGTGCCAGCACTAACATCGGGCCAACTGAGGTCTACAATGAGCAGTTCTTC
>TRBD2|many|TRBV6-1|TRBJ2-5|16
CASKGLAASRVETQYF
TGTGCCAGCAAGGGACTAGCGGCTTCCCGCGTGGAGACCCAGTACTTC
>TRBD2|.|TRBV27|TRBJ2-2|18
CASSDGLAGATNTGELFF
TGTGCCAGCAGCGATGGACTAGCGGGGGCCACGAACACCGGGGAGCTGTTTTTT
>.|many|TRBV4-1|TRBJ1-2|17
CASSQDLGGAWGYGYTF
TGCGCCAGCAGCCAAGATTTGGGGGGGGCGTGGGGCTATGGCTACACCTTC
>.|.|TRBV5-1|TRBJ2-7|15
CASSWGGHLTYEQYF
TGCGCCAGCAGCTGGGGCGGACACCTGACCTACGAGCAGTACTTC
>TRBD1|many|TRBV12-5|TRBJ1-2|14
CASGIGDSNYGYTF
TGTGCTAGTGGTATAGGGGACAGTAACTATGGCTACACCTTC
>TRBD1|many|TRBV5-1|TRBJ1-1|15
CASSSRGTENTEAFF
TGCGCCAGCAGCTCACGGGGGACAGAGAACACTGAAGCTTTCTTT
>.|.|TRBV3-1|TRBJ2-5|15
CASSQDSSRTETQYF
TGTGCCAGCAGCCAAGATTCGAGTAGGACGGAGACCCAGTACTTC
>TRBD1|.|TRBV29-1|TRBJ2-7|14
CSVDTGTDTYEQYF
TGCAGCGTTGACACCGGGACAGATACCTACGAGCAGTACTTC
>TRBD2|many|TRBV20-1|TRBJ2-2|14
CSARTSGNTGELFF
TGCAGTGCCAGGACTAGCGGAAACACCGGGGAGCTGTTTTTT
>.|many|TRBV15|TRBJ1-2|13
CATSRGSETLGTF
TGTGCCACCAGCAGAGGCTCCGAAACTTTAGGAACCTTC
>.|many|TRBV5-6|TRBJ1-1|13
CASSLGGRKKAFF
TGTGCCAGCAGCTTGGGGGGGCGTAAAAAAGCTTTCTTT
>.|many|TRBV12-3/TRBV12-4|TRBJ2-1|13
CASSPRQVNEQFF
TGTGCCAGCAGTCCCCGACAGGTCAATGAGCAGTTCTTC